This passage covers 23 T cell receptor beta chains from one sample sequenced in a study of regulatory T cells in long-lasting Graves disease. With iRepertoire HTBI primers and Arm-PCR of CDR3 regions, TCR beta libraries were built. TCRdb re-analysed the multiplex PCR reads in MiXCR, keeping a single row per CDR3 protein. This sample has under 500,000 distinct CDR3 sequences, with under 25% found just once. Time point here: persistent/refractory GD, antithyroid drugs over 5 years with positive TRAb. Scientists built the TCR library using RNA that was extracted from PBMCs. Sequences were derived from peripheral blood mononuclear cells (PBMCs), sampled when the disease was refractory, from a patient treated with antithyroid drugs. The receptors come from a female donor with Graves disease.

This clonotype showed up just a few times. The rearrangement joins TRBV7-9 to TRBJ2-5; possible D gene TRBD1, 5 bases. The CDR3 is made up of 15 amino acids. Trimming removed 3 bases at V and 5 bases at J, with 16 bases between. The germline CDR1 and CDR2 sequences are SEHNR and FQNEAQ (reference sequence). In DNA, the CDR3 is TGTGCCAGCAGCTTTCACAGGATTTTCGGGGAGACCCAGTACTTC. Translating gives CASSFHRIFGETQYF.

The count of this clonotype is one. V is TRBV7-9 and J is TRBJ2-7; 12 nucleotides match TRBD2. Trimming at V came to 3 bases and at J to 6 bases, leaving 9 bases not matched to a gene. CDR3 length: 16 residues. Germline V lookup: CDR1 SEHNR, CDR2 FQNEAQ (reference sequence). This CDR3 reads CASSLGPSGRALEQYF. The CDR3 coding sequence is TGTGCCAGCAGCTTGGGGCCTAGCGGGAGGGCCCTCGAGCAGTACTTC.

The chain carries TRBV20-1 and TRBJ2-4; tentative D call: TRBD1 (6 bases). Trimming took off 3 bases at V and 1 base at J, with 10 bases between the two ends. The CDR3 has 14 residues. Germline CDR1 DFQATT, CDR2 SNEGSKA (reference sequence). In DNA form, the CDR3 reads TGCAGTGCTAGGGAAGACAGGGCCAAAAACATTCAGTACTTC. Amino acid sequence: CSAREDRAKNIQYF.

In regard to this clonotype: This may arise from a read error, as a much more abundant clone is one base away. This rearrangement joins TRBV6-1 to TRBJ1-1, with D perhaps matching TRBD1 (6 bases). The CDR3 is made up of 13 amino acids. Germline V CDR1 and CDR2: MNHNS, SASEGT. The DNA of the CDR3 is TGTGCCGGCAGTCGGGACATGGGCACTGAAGCTTTCTTT. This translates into CAGSRDMGTEAFF.

The chain's CDR3 is CASSFARDNSYEQYF. The CDR3 DNA follows: TGTGCCAGCAGCTTTGCCCGGGACAACTCCTACGAGCAGTACTTC. The V gene is TRBV7-6, the J gene TRBJ2-7; tentatively, D is TRBD1 (6 bases). Trimming shortened V by 3 bases and J by 0 bases, and 12 bases separated the two germline ends. The CDR3 is 15 amino acids. CDR1 and CDR2 from the germline V gene are SGHVS and FNYEAQ.

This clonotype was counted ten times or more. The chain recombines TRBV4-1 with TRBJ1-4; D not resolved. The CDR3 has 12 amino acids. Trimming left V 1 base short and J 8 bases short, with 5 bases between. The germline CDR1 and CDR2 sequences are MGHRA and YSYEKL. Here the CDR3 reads CASSQVAEKLFF. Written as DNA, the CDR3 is TGCGCCAGCAGCCAAGTTGCGGAAAAACTGTTTTTT.

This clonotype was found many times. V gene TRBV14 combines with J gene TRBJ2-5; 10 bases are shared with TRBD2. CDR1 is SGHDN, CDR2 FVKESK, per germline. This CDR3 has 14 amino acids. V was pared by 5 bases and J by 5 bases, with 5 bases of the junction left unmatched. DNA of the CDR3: TGTGCCAGCAGCGACCCGGGACTAGCGGAGACCCAGTACTTC. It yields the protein CASSDPGLAETQYF.

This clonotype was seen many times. CDR3 sequence reads: CSVEPVGTAEAFF. The CDR3 DNA follows: TGCAGCGTTGAACCCGTTGGGACGGCTGAAGCTTTCTTT. This chain joins TRBV29-1 and TRBJ1-1; the D gene is possibly TRBD1 (5 bases). Germline assignment: CDR1 SQVTM and CDR2 ANQGSEA. V gave up 2 bases and J gave up 6 bases, with 13 bases separating them. The CDR3 totals 13 residues.

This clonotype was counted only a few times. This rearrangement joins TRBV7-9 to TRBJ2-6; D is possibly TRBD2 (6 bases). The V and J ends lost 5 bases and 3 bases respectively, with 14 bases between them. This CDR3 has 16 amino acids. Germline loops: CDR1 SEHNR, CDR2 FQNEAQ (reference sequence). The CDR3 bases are TGTGCCAGCAGCCTACTTGGAGGGTTTGGGGCCAACGTCCTGACTTTC. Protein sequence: CASSLLGGFGANVLTF.

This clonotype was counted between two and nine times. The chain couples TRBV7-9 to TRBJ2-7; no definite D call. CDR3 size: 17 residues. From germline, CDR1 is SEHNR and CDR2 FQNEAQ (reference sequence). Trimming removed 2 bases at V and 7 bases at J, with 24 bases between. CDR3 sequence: CASSLPTSRTDFWEQYF. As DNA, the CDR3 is TGTGCCAGCAGCTTACCGACCTCCAGGACCGACTTTTGGGAGCAGTACTTC.

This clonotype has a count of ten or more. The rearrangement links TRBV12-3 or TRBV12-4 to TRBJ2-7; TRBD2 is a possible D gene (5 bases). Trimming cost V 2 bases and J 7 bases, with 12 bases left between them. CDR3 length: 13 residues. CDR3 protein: CASSLTGSGEQYF. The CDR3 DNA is TGTGCCAGCAGTTTAACGGGCTCGGGGGAGCAGTACTTC.

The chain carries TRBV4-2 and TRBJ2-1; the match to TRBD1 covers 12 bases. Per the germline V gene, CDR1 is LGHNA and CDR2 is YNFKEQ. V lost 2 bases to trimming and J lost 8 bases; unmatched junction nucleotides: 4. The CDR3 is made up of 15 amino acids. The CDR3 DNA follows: TGTGCCAGCAGCCAACCGGGACAGGGGGCTCATGAGCAGTTCTTC. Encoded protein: CASSQPGQGAHEQFF.

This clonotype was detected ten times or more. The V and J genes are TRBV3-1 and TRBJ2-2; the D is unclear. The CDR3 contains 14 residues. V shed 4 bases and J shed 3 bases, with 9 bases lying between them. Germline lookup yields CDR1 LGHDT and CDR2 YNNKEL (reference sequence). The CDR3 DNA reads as TGTGCCAGCAGCCCGCGGATGTACACCGGGGAGCTGTTTTTT. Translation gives CASSPRMYTGELFF.

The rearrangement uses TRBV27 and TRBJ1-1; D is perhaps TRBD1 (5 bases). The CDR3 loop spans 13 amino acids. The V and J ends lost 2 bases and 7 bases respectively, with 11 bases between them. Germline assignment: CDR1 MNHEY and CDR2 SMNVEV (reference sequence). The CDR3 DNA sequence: TGTGCCAGCAGTTTAGGGCAGGGATTTGAAGCTTTCTTT. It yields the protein CASSLGQGFEAFF.

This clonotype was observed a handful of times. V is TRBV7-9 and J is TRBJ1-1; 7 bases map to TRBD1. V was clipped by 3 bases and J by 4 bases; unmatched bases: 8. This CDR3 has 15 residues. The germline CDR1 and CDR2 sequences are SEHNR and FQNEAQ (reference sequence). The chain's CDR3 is CASSLIQGSGTEAFF. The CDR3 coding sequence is TGTGCCAGCAGCTTGATACAGGGGAGTGGCACTGAAGCTTTCTTT.

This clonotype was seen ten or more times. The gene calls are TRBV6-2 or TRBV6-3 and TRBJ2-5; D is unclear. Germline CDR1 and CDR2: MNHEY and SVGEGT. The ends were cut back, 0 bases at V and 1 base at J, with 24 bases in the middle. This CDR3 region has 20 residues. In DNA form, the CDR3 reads TGTGCCAGCAGTTACTCGGGTCGAACCCCGTTTAGCCCCCTCCAAGAGACCCAGTACTTC. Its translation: CASSYSGRTPFSPLQETQYF.

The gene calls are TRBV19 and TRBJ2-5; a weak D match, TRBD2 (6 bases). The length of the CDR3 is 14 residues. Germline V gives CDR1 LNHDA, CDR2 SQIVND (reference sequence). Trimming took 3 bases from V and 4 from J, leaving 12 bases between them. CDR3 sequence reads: CASSMGLGGETQYF. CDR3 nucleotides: TGTGCCAGTAGTATGGGTCTGGGAGGAGAGACCCAGTACTTC.

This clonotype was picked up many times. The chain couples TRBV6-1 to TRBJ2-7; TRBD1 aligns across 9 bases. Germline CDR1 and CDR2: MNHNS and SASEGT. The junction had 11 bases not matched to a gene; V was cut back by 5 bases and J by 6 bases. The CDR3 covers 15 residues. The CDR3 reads CASSPNPDRGGEQYF. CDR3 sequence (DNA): TGTGCCAGCAGTCCGAACCCGGACAGGGGCGGCGAGCAGTACTTC.

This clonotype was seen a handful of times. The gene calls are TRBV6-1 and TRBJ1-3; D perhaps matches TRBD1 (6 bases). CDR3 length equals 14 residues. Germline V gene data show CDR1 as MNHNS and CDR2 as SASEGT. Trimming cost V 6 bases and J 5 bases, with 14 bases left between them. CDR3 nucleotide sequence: TGTGCCAGCAGCCCGGGGGCCAAGCGAAACACCATATATTTT. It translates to CASSPGAKRNTIYF.

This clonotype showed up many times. The CDR3 DNA is TGTGCCAGCAGTTTATCACCAGAGTGGACTGAAGCTTTCTTT. Protein sequence: CASSLSPEWTEAFF. The chain employs TRBV27 and TRBJ1-1; D gene unclear. V was trimmed by 0 bases and J by 5 bases, leaving 10 bases between them. The V gene's germline CDR1 is MNHEY and CDR2 SMNVEV (reference sequence). The CDR3 consists of 14 residues.

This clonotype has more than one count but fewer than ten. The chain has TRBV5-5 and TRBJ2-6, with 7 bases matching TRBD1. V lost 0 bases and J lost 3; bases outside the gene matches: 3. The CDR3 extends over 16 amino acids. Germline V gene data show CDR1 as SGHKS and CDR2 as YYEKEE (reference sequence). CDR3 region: CASSLVRGRGANVLTF. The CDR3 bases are TGTGCCAGCAGCTTGGTTAGGGGGCGTGGGGCCAACGTCCTGACTTTC.

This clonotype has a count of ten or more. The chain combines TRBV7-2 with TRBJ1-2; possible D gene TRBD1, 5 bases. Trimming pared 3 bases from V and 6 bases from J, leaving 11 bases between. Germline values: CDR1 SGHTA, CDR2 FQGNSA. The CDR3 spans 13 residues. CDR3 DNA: TGTGCCAGCAGCTTGATTGGGACGGATGGCTACACCTTC. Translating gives CASSLIGTDGYTF.

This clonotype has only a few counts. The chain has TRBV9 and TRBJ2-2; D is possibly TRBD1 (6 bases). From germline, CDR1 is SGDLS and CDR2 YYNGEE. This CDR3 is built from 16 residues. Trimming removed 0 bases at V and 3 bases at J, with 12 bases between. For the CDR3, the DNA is TGTGCCAGCAGCGTAGCTGGGTGGACAGACACCGGGGAGCTGTTTTTT. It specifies CASSVAGWTDTGELFF. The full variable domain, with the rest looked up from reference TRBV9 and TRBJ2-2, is DSGVTQTPKHLITATGQRVTLRCSPRSGDLSVYWYQQSLDQGLQFLIQYYNGEERAKGNILERFSAQQFPDLHSELNLSSLELGDSALYFCASSVAGWTDTGELFFGEGSRLTVL.